Each of the 19 T cell receptor beta chains below was sequenced from the same sample in a study of T cells in Graves' hyperthyroidism and ophthalmopathy. TCR beta CDR3 region amplification was performed from RNA transcripts. TCR CDR3 regions were first amplified by RT-PCR with HTBI primers. TCRdb reanalysed the multiplex PCR reads using MiXCR and keeps one entry per CDR3 protein. Counted here are 490,000 or so distinct CDR3 sequences, just under 20% occurring once; the ten biggest clones make up roughly 47%. Material: blood. The receptors shown here come from a man aged 35 to 55 with Graves' ophthalmopathy.

Details on this clonotype: Sequence at one end of the junction differs from germline and may be a read error. The rearrangement uses TRBV6-1 and TRBJ1-1, with 7 bases matching TRBD1. CDR1 is MNHNS, CDR2 SASEGT, per germline. CDR3 size: 15 residues. The CDR3 is CASRGQLPRNTEALF. CDR3 in DNA: TGTGCCAGCAGGGGACAGCTACCTCGGAACACTGAAGCTCTCTTT.

This clonotype came up many times. Its ends do not fully match the called genes, so a read error is possible. The chain is built from TRBV5-1 and TRBJ2-1, with 7 bases matching TRBD2. CDR3 length equals 16 residues. Per germline, CDR1 SGHRS and CDR2 YFSETQ. CDR3 in amino acids: CASSLGGTSSYNEQFF. DNA of the CDR3: TGTGCCAGCAGTTTGGGGGGGACGAGCTCCTACAATGAGCAGTTCTTC.

This clonotype was found many times. This chain connects TRBV2 to TRBJ1-4; no definite D call. The V and J ends lost 10 bases and 3 bases respectively, with 12 bases between them. This CDR3 is built from 13 residues. CDR1 is SNHLY and CDR2 is FYNNEI in the germline V gene. For the CDR3, the DNA is TGTGCCACTCGGACGGACCCTAATGAAAAACTGTTTTTT. It specifies CATRTDPNEKLFF.

There are a few counts of this clonotype. The chain links TRBV28 to TRBJ2-5, with a tentative D call TRBD2 (5 bases). Trimming stripped 2 bases from V and 0 bases from J, with 13 bases between. The CDR3 is 16 residues long. CDR1 is MDHEN, CDR2 SYDVKM, per germline. The CDR3 region is CASSLEGPGHQETQYF. In DNA form, the CDR3 reads TGTGCCAGCAGTTTAGAGGGTCCTGGACACCAAGAGACCCAGTACTTC.

This clonotype was seen repeatedly, ten times or more. The chain has TRBV18 and TRBJ1-1; the D is unclear. V was cut by 0 bases and J by 2 bases, with 7 bases left in between. The CDR3 is made up of 14 amino acids. Germline V lookup: CDR1 KGHSH, CDR2 LQKENI. DNA for the CDR3: TGTGCCAGCTCACCACCGAACGGTAACACTGAAGCTTTCTTT. Amino acid sequence: CASSPPNGNTEAFF.

This clonotype was counted only a few times. The chain uses TRBV5-5 and TRBJ2-1, with D perhaps matching TRBD2 (5 bases). With 10 bases removed from V and 9 bases from J, the gap between germline ends came to 20 bases. Germline V gene data show CDR1 as SGHKS and CDR2 as YYEKEE (reference sequence). CDR3 length: 13 residues. CDR3 amino acids: CASSLGVGGEQFF. DNA for the CDR3: TGTGCCTCAAGCTTGGGAGTAGGAGGTGAGCAGTTCTTC.

The chain joins TRBV29-1 to TRBJ1-2; D not certain. The ends were cut back, 6 bases at V and 8 bases at J, with 19 bases in the middle. The germline V gene encodes CDR1 SQVTM and CDR2 ANQGSEA. The CDR3 covers 13 residues. This CDR3 is CSVPLDWSEGYTF. The CDR3 bases are TGCAGCGTCCCTTTAGACTGGTCGGAAGGCTACACCTTC.

With respect to this clonotype: A much larger clone sits a single nucleotide away, making a read error possible. This CDR3 is missing its conserved last phenylalanine or tryptophan, likely due to a read error. The CDR3 bases are TGTGCCAGCAGTTACTCGAGAAAGAGACTAGCCAACTCCTACGAGCAGTACCTC. Protein product: CASSYSRKRLANSYEQYL. The genes are TRBV6-6 and TRBJ2-7; 7 bases line up with TRBD2. CDR3 length: 18 amino acids. CDR1 MNHNY and CDR2 SVGAGI come from the germline V gene (reference sequence). The J segment lost 0 bases and the V segment lost 0 bases, leaving 11 bases of the junction unmatched.

The chain recombines TRBV27 with TRBJ2-5; no reliable D call. The CDR3 contains 15 residues. CDR1 and CDR2 (germline): MNHEY, SMNVEV (reference sequence). Trimming pared 5 bases from V and 5 bases from J, leaving 18 bases between. As DNA, the CDR3 is TGTGCCAGCAGTCCCCTTGCCGGGTCCGGGGAGACCCAGTACTTC. Translated: CASSPLAGSGETQYF.

This clonotype has ten or more counts. V is TRBV18 and J is TRBJ2-7; D uncertain. This CDR3 is 12 amino acids long. Germline V gene lookup returns CDR1 KGHSH and CDR2 LQKENI. Trimming cost V 0 bases and J 6 bases, with 6 bases left between them. The CDR3, as DNA: TGTGCCAGCTCACCACCGGTGGGCGAGCAGTACTTC. It codes for CASSPPVGEQYF.

This clonotype has only a few counts. The chain employs TRBV19 and TRBJ1-4; D is perhaps TRBD1 (6 bases). CDR1 LNHDA and CDR2 SQIVND come from the germline V gene (reference sequence). V was clipped by 6 bases and J by 8 bases, with 16 bases between them. CDR3 length: 14 residues. The CDR3 bases are TGTGCCAGTAGGCGCGGGGGGCGGCGAGAAAAACTGTTTTTT. Encoded protein: CASRRGGRREKLFF.

V and J are TRBV30 and TRBJ1-1; TRBD1 agrees at 7 bases. The CDR3 has 13 amino acids. V was clipped by 3 bases and J by 8 bases; unmatched bases: 9. The germline CDR1 and CDR2 sequences are GTSNPN and SVGIG (reference sequence). The CDR3 DNA reads as TGTGCCTGGAGGAGACAGGGACCCCCAGAAGCTTTCTTT. This codes for CAWRRQGPPEAFF.

The chain carries TRBV6-1 and TRBJ2-2; TRBD2 aligns across 11 bases. Germline V gene lookup returns CDR1 MNHNS and CDR2 SASEGT. V dropped 6 bases and J dropped 4; count of bases not matched to a gene: 4. CDR3 length equals 15 residues. CDR3 nucleotides: TGTGCCAGCAGCCCTAGCGGGAGGCCCACCGGGGAGCTGTTTTTT. Encoded protein: CASSPSGRPTGELFF.

In its sample, this clonotype was seen a few times. V gene TRBV20-1 combines with J gene TRBJ1-2; 9 bases align to TRBD1. From germline, CDR1 is DFQATT and CDR2 SNEGSKA (reference sequence). With V trimmed by 5 bases and J by 8 bases, 12 bases remained unmatched. This CDR3 is built from 14 residues. The CDR3 bases are TGCAGTGCTCTACAGGGACAGGGAGTTTACGGCTACACCTTC. This codes for CSALQGQGVYGYTF.

This clonotype appeared many times. The CDR3 DNA is TGCAGTGCTAGGAGGGCTCGTCCCGAGATAGACGAGCAGTACTTC. It translates to CSARRARPEIDEQYF. The V and J genes are TRBV20-1 and TRBJ2-7; D perhaps matches TRBD2 (5 bases). Germline CDR1 DFQATT, CDR2 SNEGSKA (reference sequence). Trimming took 3 bases from V and 5 from J, leaving 20 bases between them. This CDR3 contains 15 residues.

This clonotype was detected only a few times. This sequence joins TRBV6-2 or TRBV6-3 and TRBJ2-1, with 10 positions matching TRBD2. V dropped 4 bases and J dropped 6; count of bases not matched to a gene: 18. The CDR3 runs 19 residues. Germline V gene lookup returns CDR1 MNHEY and CDR2 SVGEGT. The CDR3 sequence: CASSSQPHASGRLPNEQFF. The CDR3 DNA follows: TGTGCCAGCAGTTCTCAACCCCACGCTAGCGGGAGACTTCCCAATGAGCAGTTCTTC.

This clonotype was recorded many times. The chain combines TRBV7-9 with TRBJ2-1; 7 bases are shared with TRBD2. V lost 6 bases and J lost 0; bases outside the gene matches: 8. Germline-derived CDR1 and CDR2 are SEHNR and FQNEAQ (reference sequence). The CDR3 runs to 16 residues. The CDR3 protein is CASRRWRGSSYNEQFF. DNA for the CDR3: TGTGCCAGCAGACGGTGGCGGGGGAGCTCCTACAATGAGCAGTTCTTC.

The chain employs TRBV20-1 and TRBJ1-6; no firm D call. Deletions cut 0 bases from V and 5 bases from J, with 8 bases between. Germline CDR1 and CDR2: DFQATT and SNEGSKA (reference sequence). This CDR3 has 14 residues. Here the CDR3 reads CSARDNLDNSPLHF. CDR3 bases: TGCAGTGCTAGAGATAACCTCGATAATTCACCCCTCCACTTT.

The chain is built from TRBV2 and TRBJ2-1; 13 nucleotides align to TRBD2. V dropped 7 bases and J dropped 5; count of bases not matched to a gene: 5. CDR3 size: 15 residues. CDR1 and CDR2 (germline): SNHLY, FYNNEI. In nucleotides, the CDR3 is TGTGCCAGCAACGGACTAGCGGGGGCCAACAATGAGCAGTTCTTC. Its protein product is CASNGLAGANNEQFF.